Here is one T cell receptor beta chain with its context. Its cognate antigen is unknown. The table came from immunoSEQ multiplex PCR; TCRdb's copy has only in-frame clones and leaves some out. This sample has 150,000 to 200,000 clones, with approximately 94% found just once. These data are taken from a study of T cell responses to AZD1222 COVID-19 vaccine. Regarding the study as a whole: White British people made up most donors, females outnumbered males, and clonal diversity was possibly underestimated. Only five or six people who got AZD1222 tested seropositive at baseline. As reported, nearly half of all spike-specific TCRs target variant regions that are unmutated. Vaccine-related CD4 TCRs covered spike, predominating at 160-218 and 743-854.

This receptor was identified in an adult in good health. The starting material was peripheral blood, obtained on day 0 of AZD1222 vaccination.

CDR3 bases: TGTGCCTGGAGTTTCGAGACAGGGTCGGGGAATTCACCCCTCCACTTT. This encodes CAWSFETGSGNSPLHF. The chain carries TRBV30 and TRBJ1-6, with 7 bases aligning to TRBD1. Germline values: CDR1 GTSNPN, CDR2 SVGIG (reference sequence). After removal of 2 bases from V and 7 bases from J, the junction contained 11 bases not matched to a gene. The CDR3 length is 16 residues.